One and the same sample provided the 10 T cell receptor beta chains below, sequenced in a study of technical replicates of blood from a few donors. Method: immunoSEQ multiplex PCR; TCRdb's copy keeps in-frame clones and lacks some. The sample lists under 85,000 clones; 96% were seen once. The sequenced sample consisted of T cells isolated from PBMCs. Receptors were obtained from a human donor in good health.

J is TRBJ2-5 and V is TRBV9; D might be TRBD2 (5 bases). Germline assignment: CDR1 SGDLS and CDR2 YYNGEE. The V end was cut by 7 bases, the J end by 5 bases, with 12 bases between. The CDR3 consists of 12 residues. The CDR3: CASGLGEETQYF. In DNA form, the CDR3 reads TGTGCCAGCGGTCTCGGGGAGGAGACCCAGTACTTC.

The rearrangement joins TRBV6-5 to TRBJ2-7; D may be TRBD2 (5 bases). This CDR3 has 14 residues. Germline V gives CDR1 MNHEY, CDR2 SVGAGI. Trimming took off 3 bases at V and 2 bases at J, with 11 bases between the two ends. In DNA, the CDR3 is TGTGCCAGCAGTTATAGCAGCGGTACCTACGAGCAGTACTTC. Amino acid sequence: CASSYSSGTYEQYF.

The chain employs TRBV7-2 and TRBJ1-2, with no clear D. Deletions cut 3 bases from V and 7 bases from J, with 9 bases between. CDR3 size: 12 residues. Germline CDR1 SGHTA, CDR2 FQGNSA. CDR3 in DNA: TGTGCCAGCAGCTTTGATCCAGGTGGCTACACCTTC. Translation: CASSFDPGGYTF.

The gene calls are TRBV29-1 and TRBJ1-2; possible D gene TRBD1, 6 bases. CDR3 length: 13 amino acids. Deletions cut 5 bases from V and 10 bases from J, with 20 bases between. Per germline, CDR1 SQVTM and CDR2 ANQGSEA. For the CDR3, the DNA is TGCAGCGTTTTAGAAATACAGGGAGGGGACTACACCTTC. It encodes CSVLEIQGGDYTF.

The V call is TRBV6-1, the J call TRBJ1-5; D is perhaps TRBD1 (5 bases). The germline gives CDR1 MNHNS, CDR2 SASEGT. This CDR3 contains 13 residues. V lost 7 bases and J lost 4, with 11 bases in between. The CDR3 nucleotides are TGTGCCAGCAAGGGCAGGGCGAATCAGCCCCAGCATTTT. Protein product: CASKGRANQPQHF.

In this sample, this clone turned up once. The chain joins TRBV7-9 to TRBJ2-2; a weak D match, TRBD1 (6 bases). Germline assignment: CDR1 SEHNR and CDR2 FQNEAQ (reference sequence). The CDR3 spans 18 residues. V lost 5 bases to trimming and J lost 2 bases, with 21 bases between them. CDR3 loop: CASSPGQTLRLNTGELFF. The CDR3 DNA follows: TGTGCCAGCAGCCCCGGACAGACCCTTCGCCTAAACACCGGGGAGCTGTTTTTT.

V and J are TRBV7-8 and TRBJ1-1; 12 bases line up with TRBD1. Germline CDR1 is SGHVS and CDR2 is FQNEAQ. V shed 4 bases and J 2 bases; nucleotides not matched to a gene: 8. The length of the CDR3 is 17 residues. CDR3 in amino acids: CASSYGTGGWSNTEAFF. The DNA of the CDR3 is TGTGCCAGCAGCTATGGGACAGGGGGCTGGTCTAACACTGAAGCTTTCTTT. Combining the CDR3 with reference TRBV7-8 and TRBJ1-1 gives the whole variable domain GAGVSQSPRYKVAKRGQDVALRCDPISGHVSLFWYQQALGQGPEFLTYFQNEAQLDKSGLPSDRFFAERPEGSVSTLKIQRTQQEDSAVYLCASSYGTGGWSNTEAFFGQGTRLTVV.

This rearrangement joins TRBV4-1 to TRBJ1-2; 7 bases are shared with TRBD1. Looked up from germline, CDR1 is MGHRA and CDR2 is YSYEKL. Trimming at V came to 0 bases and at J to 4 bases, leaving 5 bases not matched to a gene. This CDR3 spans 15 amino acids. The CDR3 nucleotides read TGCGCCAGCAGCCAAGAACCCGGACAGGCCTATGGCTACACCTTC. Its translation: CASSQEPGQAYGYTF.

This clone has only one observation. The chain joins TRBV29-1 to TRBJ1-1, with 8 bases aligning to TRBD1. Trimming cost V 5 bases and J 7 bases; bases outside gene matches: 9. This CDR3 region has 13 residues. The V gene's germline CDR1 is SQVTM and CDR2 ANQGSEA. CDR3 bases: TGCAGCGTTACAACCGGGACAGGATATGAAGCTTTCTTT. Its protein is CSVTTGTGYEAFF.

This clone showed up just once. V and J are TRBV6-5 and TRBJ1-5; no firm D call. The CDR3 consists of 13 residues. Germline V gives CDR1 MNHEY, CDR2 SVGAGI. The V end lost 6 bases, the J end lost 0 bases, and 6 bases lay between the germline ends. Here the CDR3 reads CASSPHSNQPQHF. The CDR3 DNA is TGTGCCAGCAGCCCCCATAGCAATCAGCCCCAGCATTTT.